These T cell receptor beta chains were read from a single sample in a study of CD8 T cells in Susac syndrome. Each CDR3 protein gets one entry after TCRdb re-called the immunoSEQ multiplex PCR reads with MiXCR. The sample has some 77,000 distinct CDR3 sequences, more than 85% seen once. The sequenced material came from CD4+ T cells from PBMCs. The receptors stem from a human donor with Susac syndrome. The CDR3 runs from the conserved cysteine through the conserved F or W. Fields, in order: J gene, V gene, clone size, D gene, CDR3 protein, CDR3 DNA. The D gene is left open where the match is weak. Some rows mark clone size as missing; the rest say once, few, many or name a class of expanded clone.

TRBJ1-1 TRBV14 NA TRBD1 CASSQGGRPGTGAEAFF TGTGCCAGCAGCCAAGGGGGTCGTCCAGGGACAGGCGCTGAAGCTTTCTTT
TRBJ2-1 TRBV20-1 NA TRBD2 CSALTRGLAGGRGYNEQFF TGCAGTGCTTTGACGCGGGGACTAGCGGGAGGGCGAGGGTACAATGAGCAGTTCTTC
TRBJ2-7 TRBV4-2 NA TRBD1 CASSQGQGASYEQYF TGTGCCAGCAGCCAAGGGCAGGGGGCTTCCTACGAGCAGTACTTC
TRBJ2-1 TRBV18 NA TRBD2 CASSPAGVTYNEQFF TGTGCCAGCTCACCAGCGGGGGTAACCTACAATGAGCAGTTCTTC
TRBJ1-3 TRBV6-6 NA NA CASSLGPRNTIYF TGTGCCAGCAGTCTTGGGCCAAGAAACACCATATATTTT
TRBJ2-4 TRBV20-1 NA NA CSASWRTAKNIQYF TGCAGTGCTAGCTGGAGAACGGCCAAAAACATTCAGTACTTC
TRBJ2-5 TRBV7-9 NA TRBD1 CASSLDLTGGVETQYF TGTGCCAGCAGCTTAGACTTGACAGGGGGCGTGGAGACCCAGTACTTC
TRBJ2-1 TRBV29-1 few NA CSVGRSATGNEQFF TGCAGCGTTGGTAGGTCCGCGACGGGTAATGAGCAGTTCTTC
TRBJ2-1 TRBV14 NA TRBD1 CASNRGQGGSNEQFF TGTGCCAGCAACCGAGGACAGGGAGGAAGCAATGAGCAGTTCTTC
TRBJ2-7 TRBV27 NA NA CASSTPRGTYEQYF TGTGCCAGCAGTACCCCCAGGGGAACCTACGAGCAGTACTTC
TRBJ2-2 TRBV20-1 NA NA CSPSKGKGELFF TGCAGCCCCTCGAAAGGGAAAGGGGAGCTGTTTTTT
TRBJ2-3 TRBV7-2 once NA CASSTRGGDTQYF TGTGCCAGCAGCACCCGGGGCGGGGATACGCAGTATTTT
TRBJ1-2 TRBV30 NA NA CAWSVTQRDGYTF TGTGCCTGGAGTGTAACCCAAAGGGACGGCTACACCTTC
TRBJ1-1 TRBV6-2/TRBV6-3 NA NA CASSYVRAGTEAFF TGTGCCAGCAGTTACGTCAGGGCTGGCACTGAAGCTTTCTTT
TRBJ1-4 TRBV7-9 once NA CASSPPETLGLKLFF TGTGCCAGCAGCCCCCCGGAGACCCTAGGGTTAAAACTGTTTTTT
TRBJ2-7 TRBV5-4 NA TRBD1 CANSLTGTGGYEQYF TGTGCCAACAGCCTTACCGGGACAGGGGGCTACGAGCAGTACTTC
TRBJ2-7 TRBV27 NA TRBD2 CASSSAPGTSASYEQYF TGTGCCAGCAGTTCGGCCCCCGGGACTAGCGCTTCCTACGAGCAGTACTTC